This TCR beta chain was sequenced during a study of beta chain features in type 1 diabetes. Study-wide points: A possible short-template PCR bias applies equally to patients and controls. TCRB CDR3s were moderately but significantly shorter in Type 1 diabetes patients in all four CD4+ subsets.

V lost 4 bases and J 8 bases, leaving 14 bases between the germline ends. Germline-derived CDR1 and CDR2 are MNHNS and SASEGT. The CDR3 loop spans 14 amino acids. In regard to this clone: Its target is unknown.

Since all of the isolated RNA was reverse transcribed, expressed TCRB transcripts were what got sequenced. Generated by immunoSEQ multiplex PCR, the TCRdb table keeps only in-frame clones and is missing some. The table shows 300,000 to 450,000 clones, with around a tenth occurring only once. Source material: central memory CD4+ T cells from blood. J is TRBJ1-4 and V is TRBV6-1; D is unresolved. The TCR sequence derives from a young man with type 1 diabetes. CDR3 amino acids: CASSVPSGIEKLFF. CDR3 sequence (DNA): TGTGCCAGCAGTGTACCAAGCGGGATCGAAAAACTGTTTTTT.